This entry lists 15 T cell receptor beta chains sequenced from one sample in a study of blood T cell repertoires in COVID-19. Sequencing was performed with immunoSEQ multiplex PCR; in TCRdb, only in-frame clones are kept and a portion is missing. This table holds over 200,000 clones, roughly 90% found once. Sequenced material: peripheral blood. The receptors were gathered from a woman aged 55-70 years with acute or convalescent COVID-19.

The rearrangement joins TRBV19 to TRBJ1-2; perhaps TRBD1 as D (5 bases). V was trimmed by 7 bases and J by 2 bases, leaving 8 bases between them. CDR1 and CDR2 from the germline V gene are LNHDA and SQIVND (reference sequence). This CDR3 contains 12 residues. CDR3 residues: CASNRGNYGYTF. The DNA of the CDR3 is TGTGCCAGTAACCGGGGGAACTATGGCTACACCTTC.

The chain has TRBV2 and TRBJ1-2, with 7 bases that match TRBD1. The ends lost 5 bases at V and 2 bases at J; junction bases unmatched: 5. This CDR3 is 14 amino acids long. CDR1 and CDR2 (germline): SNHLY, FYNNEI. DNA for the CDR3: TGTGCCAGCAGTATACTGACAGGGAACTATGGCTACACCTTC. It codes for CASSILTGNYGYTF.

The chain links TRBV7-2 to TRBJ2-2; 7 bases agree with TRBD2. CDR3 size: 15 residues. Germline V gives CDR1 SGHTA, CDR2 FQGNSA. V shed 6 bases and J 3 bases; nucleotides not matched to a gene: 7. The CDR3 spells CASSRTSPDTGELFF. The DNA of the CDR3 is TGTGCCAGCAGTAGGACTAGTCCGGACACCGGGGAGCTGTTTTTT.

The genes are TRBV2 and TRBJ2-3; 8 positions agree with TRBD2. The junction had 10 bases not matched to a gene; V was cut back by 5 bases and J by 3 bases. Germline CDR1 is SNHLY and CDR2 is FYNNEI. The CDR3 covers 16 residues. CDR3 sequence reads: CASSYRRLAPTDTQYF. The CDR3 DNA sequence: TGTGCCAGCAGTTATAGACGACTAGCGCCGACAGATACGCAGTATTTT.

This chain uses TRBV4-2 with TRBJ1-3; 8 nucleotides align to TRBD1. The germline CDR1 and CDR2 sequences are LGHNA and YNFKEQ. Germline trimming cut 0 bases from V and 8 bases from J; bases unmatched to any gene: 12. CDR3 length equals 17 residues. The CDR3 reads CASSQELSGGVLDTIYF. The CDR3 DNA sequence: TGTGCCAGCAGCCAAGAATTATCAGGGGGCGTCTTGGACACCATATATTTT.

This chain joins TRBV7-2 and TRBJ1-1; D possibly corresponds to TRBD1 (5 bases). Germline CDR1 reads SGHTA; CDR2 reads FQGNSA. The V gene lost 4 bases and the J gene lost 2 bases, with 14 bases spanning the gap. The CDR3 consists of 15 residues. In nucleotides, the CDR3 is TGTGCCAGCAGCTCTCCATGGGGGGGAAACACTGAAGCTTTCTTT. Translation gives CASSSPWGGNTEAFF.

Only a few counts were recorded for this clone. The J gene is TRBJ2-7, the V gene TRBV2; D may be TRBD1 (5 bases). Per germline, CDR1 SNHLY and CDR2 FYNNEI. The CDR3 is made up of 13 amino acids. V was clipped by 3 bases and J by 4 bases, with 10 bases between them. The CDR3 nucleotides read TGTGCCAGCAGTGACAGGGTGGAATACGAGCAGTACTTC. It encodes CASSDRVEYEQYF.

V and J are TRBV7-9 and TRBJ1-3; 8 nucleotides line up with TRBD1. After removal of 2 bases from V and 0 bases from J, the junction contained 3 bases not matched to a gene. CDR3 length: 16 amino acids. Germline loops: CDR1 SEHNR, CDR2 FQNEAQ (reference sequence). As DNA, the CDR3 is TGTGCCAGCAGCTTAATGGGGACAGGCTCTGGAAACACCATATATTTT. Translation gives CASSLMGTGSGNTIYF.

This chain uses TRBV2 with TRBJ2-2, with TRBD2 as a possible D gene (6 bases). The CDR3 runs 13 residues. V was cut by 6 bases and J by 5 bases, with 10 bases left in between. Germline V gene data show CDR1 as SNHLY and CDR2 as FYNNEI. DNA of the CDR3: TGTGCCAGCAGGGCCGGGAGTACCGGGGAGCTGTTTTTT. This sequence encodes CASRAGSTGELFF.

CDR3 nucleotides: TGTGCCAGCAGCTTATGGGCCGGCGGCGGGACTGAAGCTTTCTTT. It specifies CASSLWAGGGTEAFF. The chain recombines TRBV11-2 with TRBJ1-1; D is undetermined. V shed 2 bases and J shed 5 bases, with 15 bases lying between them. CDR3 length equals 15 residues. The germline V gene has CDR1 SGHAT and CDR2 FQNNGV. Full variable domain (rest looked up from reference TRBV11-2 and TRBJ1-1): EAGVAQSPRYKIIEKRQSVAFWCNPISGHATLYWYQQILGQGPKLLIQFQNNGVVDDSQLPKDRFSAERLKGVDSTLKIQPAKLEDSAVYLCASSLWAGGGTEAFFGQGTRLTVV.

The genes are TRBV25-1 and TRBJ1-1; no firm D call. The germline V gene encodes CDR1 MGHDK and CDR2 SYGVNS. The CDR3 covers 13 residues. This CDR3 reads CCITEPVNTEAFF. DNA of the CDR3: TGTTGTATAACAGAGCCGGTGAACACTGAAGCTTTCTTT.

J is TRBJ2-5 and V is TRBV9; 8 positions agree with TRBD1. Per the germline V gene, CDR1 is SGDLS and CDR2 is YYNGEE. V dropped 3 bases and J dropped 4; count of bases not matched to a gene: 2. The CDR3 runs 13 residues. The CDR3 bases are TGTGCCAGCAGCGCAACAGGGGGAGAGACCCAGTACTTC. Its translation is CASSATGGETQYF.

V gene TRBV14 combines with J gene TRBJ1-4; D not certain. V dropped 2 bases and J dropped 7 bases, with 14 bases sitting between them. Germline V gene sequence: CDR1 SGHDN, CDR2 FVKESK. CDR3 length: 15 amino acids. CDR3 nucleotide sequence: TGTGCCAGCAGCCAACTCGAGGGTCGTGGTGAAAAACTGTTTTTT. Translating it yields CASSQLEGRGEKLFF.

The CDR3 protein is CASSPGGGSPGEQFF. The CDR3 DNA sequence: TGTGCCAGCAGCCCCGGCGGGGGTTCTCCAGGGGAGCAGTTCTTC. The chain has TRBV7-3 and TRBJ2-1; TRBD2 agrees at 7 bases. Per germline, CDR1 SGHTA and CDR2 FQGTGA. V lost 5 bases and J lost 10; bases outside the gene matches: 14. The length of the CDR3 is 15 residues.

This sequence joins TRBV27 and TRBJ1-2; D is perhaps TRBD1 (5 bases). Per the germline V gene, CDR1 is MNHEY and CDR2 is SMNVEV (reference sequence). CDR3 length: 15 residues. V gave up 4 bases and J gave up 2 bases, with 14 bases separating them. Written as DNA, the CDR3 is TGTGCCAGCAGTTCCCACCAAGCAGGGAACTATGGCTACACCTTC. It translates to CASSSHQAGNYGYTF.